The 17 T cell receptor beta chains below come from one sample, sequenced in a study of vaccination and CD4 T cells after COVID-19. Treatment indicated: roughly 11-day PBMC culture with coronavirus spike peptide pools or control peptides (ViraFEST assay). The study sequenced cultured CD4+ T cell DNA using the Oncomine TCR Beta short-read assay. MiXCR was run by TCRdb on the PCR reads, yielding one entry per CDR3 protein. The data contain approximately 15,000 distinct CDR3 sequences, 25% to 30% of them singletons. These TCRs' antigens remain unknown. The sample was cultured CD4+ T cells from blood. The receptor source for this set is a human donor with COVID-19.

A few counts support this clonotype. The rearrangement uses TRBV6-1 and TRBJ1-2, with 7 bases aligning to TRBD1. Germline trimming cut 6 bases from V and 6 bases from J; bases unmatched to any gene: 13. Germline CDR1 and CDR2: MNHNS and SASEGT. The CDR3 length is 15 residues. Written as DNA, the CDR3 is TGTGCCAGCAGCAATTACAGGGGACTAGAGGATGGCTACACCTTC. The encoded protein is CASSNYRGLEDGYTF.

This clonotype was recorded a few times. The rearrangement links TRBV20-1 to TRBJ1-6; possible D gene TRBD1, 6 bases. V gave up 1 base and J gave up 7 bases, with 14 bases separating them. The CDR3 spans 15 residues. CDR1 DFQATT and CDR2 SNEGSKA come from the germline V gene (reference sequence). The CDR3 DNA is TGCAGTGCTAGAGTTCAGACAGGTCAAAATTCACCCCTCCACTTT. Amino acid sequence: CSARVQTGQNSPLHF.

The chain links TRBV18 to TRBJ1-2; D gene unclear. The CDR3 runs to 17 residues. Trimming took off 4 bases at V and 3 bases at J, with 21 bases between the two ends. From germline, CDR1 is KGHSH and CDR2 LQKENI. The CDR3: CASSREMSGDHDYGYTF. The CDR3 coding sequence is TGTGCCAGCTCACGGGAAATGTCAGGAGATCATGACTATGGCTACACCTTC.

This clonotype has more than one count but fewer than ten. The chain carries TRBV7-2 and TRBJ2-3; no clear D. CDR1 and CDR2 from the germline V gene are SGHTA and FQGNSA. CDR3 length: 13 residues. With 5 bases removed from V and 5 bases from J, the gap between germline ends came to 11 bases. The CDR3: CASSPNTGDTQYF. The CDR3 region has the DNA TGTGCCAGCAGCCCCAACACCGGAGATACGCAGTATTTT.

This CDR3 reads CASSYPSASGGLYEQYF. CDR3 DNA: TGTGCCAGCAGTTACCCCAGCGCTAGCGGGGGCCTCTACGAGCAGTACTTC. The chain combines TRBV6-2 or TRBV6-3 with TRBJ2-7, with 10 bases fitting TRBD2. Per the germline V gene, CDR1 is MNHEY and CDR2 is SVGEGT. Unmatched junction bases numbered 10, after V lost 2 bases and J lost 3 bases. The CDR3 length is 17 residues.

Relative to its sample, this clonotype is medium-sized (0.01 to 0.1%). V and J are TRBV20-1 and TRBJ2-3, with D possibly TRBD1 on 6 matching bases. This CDR3 is 14 amino acids long. The germline V gene encodes CDR1 DFQATT and CDR2 SNEGSKA (reference sequence). Between the trimmed V and J ends, which lost 2 bases and 2 bases, there was a span of 11 bases. CDR3 sequence reads: CSARRTEPTDTQYF. CDR3 nucleotide sequence: TGCAGTGCTAGAAGGACAGAACCCACAGATACGCAGTATTTT.

This clonotype is categorized as medium-sized. The gene calls are TRBV6-1 and TRBJ1-5; perhaps TRBD1 as D (5 bases). The germline V gene has CDR1 MNHNS and CDR2 SASEGT. The length of the CDR3 is 16 residues. V was cut by 2 bases and J by 6 bases, with 17 bases left in between. The CDR3 DNA reads as TGTGCCAGCAGTGAAAGCAGGGCGTTAGGCGGTCAGCCCCAGCATTTT. The encoded protein is CASSESRALGGQPQHF.

The rearrangement joins TRBV7-2 to TRBJ2-7, with D tentatively TRBD2 (5 bases). This CDR3 contains 14 residues. V gave up 0 bases and J gave up 7 bases, with 13 bases separating them. Germline V gene data show CDR1 as SGHTA and CDR2 as FQGNSA. The CDR3 spells CASSLARGSGEQYF. CDR3 nucleotides: TGTGCCAGCAGCTTAGCGCGAGGTTCGGGGGAGCAGTACTTC.

This clonotype came up a few times. CDR3 DNA: TGTGCCAGCAGTTTGGTGAACTATGGCTACACCTTC. It encodes CASSLVNYGYTF. The chain carries TRBV12-3 or TRBV12-4 and TRBJ1-2; D not certain. The CDR3 has 12 residues. With 3 bases removed from V and 2 bases from J, the gap between germline ends came to 4 bases.

This clonotype came up a few times. V is TRBV7-9 and J is TRBJ1-1; D is uncertain. Germline assignment: CDR1 SEHNR and CDR2 FQNEAQ (reference sequence). This CDR3 is built from 14 residues. Trimming left V 6 bases short and J 3 bases short, with 14 bases between. For the CDR3, the DNA is TGTGCCAGCAGGACTGGACCCGGGCACACTGAAGCTTTCTTT. The encoded protein is CASRTGPGHTEAFF.

The V and J genes are TRBV20-1 and TRBJ1-5; possible D gene TRBD1, 6 bases. The CDR3 covers 17 residues. The germline CDR1 and CDR2 sequences are DFQATT and SNEGSKA (reference sequence). V dropped 2 bases and J dropped 0 bases, with 17 bases sitting between them. CDR3 DNA: TGCAGTGCTAGACCACCGGGGGCGGGGGATAGCAATCAGCCCCAGCATTTT. This codes for CSARPPGAGDSNQPQHF.

Judged by abundance, this clonotype is large. The chain recombines TRBV20-1 with TRBJ2-1; a weak D match, TRBD1 (6 bases). The CDR3 has 14 amino acids. The V gene's germline CDR1 is DFQATT and CDR2 SNEGSKA (reference sequence). CDR3 nucleotide sequence: TGCAGAGCTCTAAGGGGGAGTTCATACAATGAGCAGTTCTTC. Its protein product is CRALRGSSYNEQFF.

This clonotype was recorded a few times. The V call is TRBV6-1, the J call TRBJ2-7, with a weak D call TRBD1 (6 bases). The CDR3 spans 15 residues. Germline CDR1 MNHNS, CDR2 SASEGT. Deletions cut 3 bases from V and 0 bases from J, with 12 bases between. The CDR3 here is CASSDRGRISYEQYF. In DNA, the CDR3 is TGTGCCAGCAGTGACAGGGGTCGGATCTCCTACGAGCAGTACTTC.

This clonotype appeared a few times. As DNA, the CDR3 is TGTGCCAGCACAGGGGTCGGGTCTCACGAGCAGTACTTC. As protein: CASTGVGSHEQYF. The chain couples TRBV6-1 to TRBJ2-7; weak D call: TRBD1 (6 bases). Trimming left V 7 bases short and J 5 bases short, with 15 bases between. The CDR3 contains 13 residues. Germline values: CDR1 MNHNS, CDR2 SASEGT.

This clonotype is medium-sized (0.01 to 0.1%) in the sample. This rearrangement joins TRBV15 to TRBJ1-6, with no clear D. Germline V CDR1 and CDR2: LNHNV, YYDKDF (reference sequence). Trimming stripped 6 bases from V and 4 bases from J, with 10 bases between. The CDR3 has 14 residues. The CDR3 nucleotides are TGTGCCACCAGACCAGGAGAATATAATTCACCCCTCCACTTT. Encoded protein: CATRPGEYNSPLHF.

This clonotype was seen a handful of times. The genes are TRBV21-1 and TRBJ2-5. TRBV21-1 is noted as a pseudogene. This CDR3 region has 16 residues. In DNA form, the CDR3 reads TGTGCCAGCAGCAAATGGGCAGCCTGGTACCAAGAGACCCAGTACTTC. This encodes CASSKWAAWYQETQYF.

This clonotype was detected a few times. The chain is built from TRBV6-1 and TRBJ1-1, with D unclear. The CDR3 has 13 amino acids. Germline V lookup: CDR1 MNHNS, CDR2 SASEGT. Between the trimmed V and J ends, which lost 8 bases and 3 bases, there was a span of 13 bases. Here the CDR3 reads CASRALHDTEAFF. Written as DNA, the CDR3 is TGTGCCAGCCGTGCCCTCCACGACACTGAAGCTTTCTTT.